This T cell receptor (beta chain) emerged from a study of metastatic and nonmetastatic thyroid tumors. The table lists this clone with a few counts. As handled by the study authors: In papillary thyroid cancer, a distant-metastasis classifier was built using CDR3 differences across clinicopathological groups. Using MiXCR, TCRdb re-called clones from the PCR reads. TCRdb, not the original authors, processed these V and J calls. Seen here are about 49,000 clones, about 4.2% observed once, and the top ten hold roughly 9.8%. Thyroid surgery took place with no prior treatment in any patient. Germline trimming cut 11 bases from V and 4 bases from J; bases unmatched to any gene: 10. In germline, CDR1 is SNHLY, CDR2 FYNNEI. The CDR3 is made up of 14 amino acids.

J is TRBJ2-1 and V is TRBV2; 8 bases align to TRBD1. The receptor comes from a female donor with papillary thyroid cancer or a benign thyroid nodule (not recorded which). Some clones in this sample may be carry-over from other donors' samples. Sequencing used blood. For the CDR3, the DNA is TGTGCCGGCCGGACAGGGATTTATTACAATGAGCAGTTCTTC. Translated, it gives CAGRTGIYYNEQFF. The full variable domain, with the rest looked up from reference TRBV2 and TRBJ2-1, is EPEVTQTPSHQVTQMGQEVILRCVPISNHLYFYWYRQILGQKVEFLVSFYNNEISEKSEIFDDQFSVERPDGSNFTLKIRSTKLEDSAMYFCAGRTGIYYNEQFFGPGTRLTVL.